This T cell receptor (beta chain) was identified in a study of blood T cell repertoires in COVID-19. Study at large: COVID-19 samples from acute and convalescent phases originated in the United States, Italy and Spain. T cells, B-cell-depleted T cells, or PBMCs supplied cDNA or gDNA.

In the study's own analysis: Amplifying reference gene primers gave estimates of nucleated cell counts. Here immunoSEQ multiplex PCR was the method, and the copy in TCRdb shows in-frame clones only, minus some. V and J calls and clone size are given by that table; D and trimming were obtained from the DNA. This table holds around 250,000 clones, roughly nine tenths found once. In assigning cohorts, the study relied on participant-reported clinical history. The CDR3 loop spans 18 amino acids. Germline V CDR1 and CDR2: MGHRA, YSYEKL. V lost 0 bases and J lost 1, with 16 bases in between. This chain links TRBV4-1 with TRBJ1-3, with D possibly TRBD1 on 5 matching bases. Material: PBMCs or T cells enriched from blood (not recorded which). The sequence came from a human donor in a cohort exposed to, infected with or recovered from COVID-19 (not recorded which). The donor label of this sample is uncertain. For the CDR3, the DNA is TGCGCCAGCAGCCAAGAACCAGGGTCAGGTCTATCTGGAAACACCATATATTTT. This sequence encodes CASSQEPGSGLSGNTIYF.